This passage covers 21 T cell receptor beta chains from one sample sequenced in a study of T-cell memory formation after mild COVID-19. From the 5' RACE reads, TCRdb called clonotypes with MiXCR, one entry per CDR3 protein. Among hundreds of thousands of distinct CDR3 sequences listed, approximately 8.4% were seen once. Material for sequencing was PBMCs or a T cell subset sorted from them (not recorded which). These receptors originate from a man aged 18-30 years who had mild COVID-19 (a few samples of this study predate the infection). Cell type and time point are not known.

This clonotype was seen a few times. The rearrangement uses TRBV3-1 and TRBJ2-2; 7 positions agree with TRBD1. The CDR3 has 15 amino acids. Trimming at V came to 5 bases and at J to 5 bases, leaving 8 bases not matched to a gene. CDR1 is LGHDT, CDR2 YNNKEL, per germline (reference sequence). The CDR3 spells CASSFRDSGTGELFF. The CDR3 nucleotides read TGTGCCAGCAGCTTCCGGGACAGTGGGACCGGGGAGCTGTTTTTT.

This clonotype was seen repeatedly, ten times or more. The J gene is TRBJ2-1, the V gene TRBV5-1, with TRBD2 identical over 8 bases. Germline V gene lookup returns CDR1 SGHRS and CDR2 YFSETQ. This CDR3 comprises 12 residues. V lost 2 bases and J lost 15; bases outside the gene matches: 7. For the CDR3, the DNA is TGCGCCAGCAGCTTTTCGCGGGGGGAACTGTTCTTC. Protein: CASSFSRGELFF.

Many counts were recorded for this clonotype. The chain couples TRBV9 to TRBJ1-2; 7 bases fit TRBD1. V gave up 0 bases and J gave up 0 bases; unmatched junction bases: 5. The CDR3 totals 16 residues. Germline CDR1 reads SGDLS; CDR2 reads YYNGEE. Here the CDR3 DNA reads TGTGCCAGCAGCGTAGACAACAGGGGTGCTAACTATGGCTACACCTTC. Its protein product is CASSVDNRGANYGYTF.

The chain links TRBV20-1 to TRBJ1-2; D might be TRBD1 (5 bases). The CDR3 loop spans 12 amino acids. The ends were cut back, 7 bases at V and 3 bases at J, with 12 bases in the middle. In germline, CDR1 is DFQATT, CDR2 SNEGSKA (reference sequence). CDR3 sequence: CSVPTEYYGYTF. CDR3 nucleotide sequence: TGCAGTGTACCGACAGAATACTATGGCTACACCTTC.

This clonotype occurred many times. In DNA, the CDR3 is TGTGCCAGCAGCTTAGGGGGAGCTAATGAAAAACTGTTTTTT. This translates into CASSLGGANEKLFF. The chain uses TRBV7-6 and TRBJ1-4; D gene uncertain. CDR1 SGHVS and CDR2 FNYEAQ come from the germline V gene. The germline V and J ends were trimmed by 1 base and 3 bases, with 6 bases remaining between them. The CDR3 spans 14 residues.

At least ten counts were recorded for this clonotype. J is TRBJ2-7 and V is TRBV27; the match to TRBD2 covers 8 bases. This CDR3 is 14 amino acids long. V lost 0 bases, J lost 9 bases, and 7 bases stayed unmatched. CDR1 MNHEY and CDR2 SMNVEV come from the germline V gene (reference sequence). CDR3 protein: CASSLSPGGPRQYV. CDR3 DNA: TGTGCCAGCAGTTTATCCCCGGGGGGGCCGCGGCAGTACGTC.

This clonotype was counted between two and nine times. CDR3 loop: CASSQRARDSGYEQFF. The CDR3 nucleotides read TGCGCCAGCAGCCAAAGGGCGAGAGATTCCGGTTATGAGCAGTTCTTC. The chain recombines TRBV4-3 with TRBJ2-1; D unresolved. The V gene's germline CDR1 is LGHNA and CDR2 YSLEER. Trimming cost V 2 bases and J 8 bases, with 19 bases left between them. CDR3 length: 16 residues.

This clonotype has at least ten counts. The chain is built from TRBV20-1 and TRBJ2-3; D is undetermined. Trimming pared 4 bases from V and 2 bases from J, leaving 10 bases between. The CDR3 extends over 13 amino acids. From germline, CDR1 is DFQATT and CDR2 SNEGSKA (reference sequence). CDR3: CSATPLDTDTQYF. The CDR3 nucleotides are TGCAGTGCTACCCCTTTGGACACAGATACGCAGTATTTT.

This clonotype appeared a few times. CDR3 in amino acids: CAWSQGGAANEKLFF. CDR3 coding DNA: TGTGCCTGGTCGCAGGGTGGGGCGGCTAATGAAAAACTGTTTTTT. V and J are TRBV30 and TRBJ1-4, with D perhaps matching TRBD1 (5 bases). The germline V gene has CDR1 GTSNPN and CDR2 SVGIG (reference sequence). With 5 bases removed from V and 3 bases from J, the gap between germline ends came to 16 bases. The CDR3 loop spans 15 amino acids.

There are many counts of this clonotype. The CDR3 does not end in the conserved phenylalanine or tryptophan, so this is likely a read error. Because the CDR3's place on the DNA is in doubt, the DNA is left out and the CDR3 is given as listed by TCRdb. This chain connects TRBV7-9 to TRBJ2-3; the D call TRBD1 from the table was never checked on the DNA. CDR1 and CDR2 (germline): SEHNR, FQNEAQ (reference sequence). With termini counted, the CDR3 has 12 amino acids. This CDR3 is CASSPQGGGHEI.

This clonotype was seen repeatedly, ten times or more. This chain joins TRBV5-1 and TRBJ2-3; 7 nucleotides agree with TRBD2. From germline, CDR1 is SGHRS and CDR2 YFSETQ. V dropped 6 bases and J dropped 5; count of bases not matched to a gene: 9. The CDR3 runs 14 residues. The CDR3: CASMLGPGGDTQYF. The DNA for the CDR3 is TGCGCCAGCATGCTTGGACCGGGGGGAGATACGCAGTATTTT.

This clonotype occurred a few times. The chain couples TRBV5-4 to TRBJ2-7, with a possible D match to TRBD2 (6 bases). V lost 4 bases to trimming and J lost 4 bases, with 15 bases between them. Germline assignment: CDR1 SGHNT and CDR2 YYREEE (reference sequence). The length of the CDR3 is 14 residues. The DNA of the CDR3 is TGTGCCAGCAGCCTAGAGCGGGCCGATTACGAGCAGTACTTC. The encoded protein is CASSLERADYEQYF.

This clonotype was counted between two and nine times. This chain connects TRBV5-1 to TRBJ2-1, with D possibly being TRBD1 or TRBD2 (5 bases each). The CDR3 has 15 amino acids. V lost 0 bases to trimming and J lost 7 bases, with 14 bases between them. CDR1 and CDR2 (germline): SGHRS, YFSETQ. CDR3 sequence: CASSLAPARGNEQFF. The CDR3, as DNA: TGCGCCAGCAGCTTGGCCCCTGCGAGGGGAAATGAGCAGTTCTTC.

This clonotype has only a few counts. The V call is TRBV7-9, the J call TRBJ2-5; either TRBD1 or TRBD2 may supply D (5 bases each). The CDR3 consists of 15 residues. Germline V gene sequence: CDR1 SEHNR, CDR2 FQNEAQ (reference sequence). V was pared by 6 bases and J by 2 bases, with 16 bases between. This CDR3 is CASSSTGTPQETQYF. In DNA form, the CDR3 reads TGTGCCAGCAGTTCAACCGGGACGCCTCAAGAGACCCAGTACTTC.

The CDR3 is CASSQDFTTGTKYEQYF. DNA of the CDR3: TGCGCCAGCAGCCAAGATTTCACAACAGGCACTAAGTACGAGCAGTACTTC. J is TRBJ2-7 and V is TRBV4-3; D perhaps matches TRBD1 (5 bases). Germline V gives CDR1 LGHNA, CDR2 YSLEER. This CDR3 spans 17 amino acids. V was shortened by 0 bases and J by 4 bases, with 19 bases between the two germline ends.

This clonotype has just a few counts. The chain recombines TRBV27 with TRBJ2-3, with TRBD2 as a possible D gene (6 bases). CDR3 size: 14 residues. Trimming removed 5 bases from V and 8 bases from J, with 17 bases in between. Germline CDR1 reads MNHEY; CDR2 reads SMNVEV (reference sequence). CDR3 amino acids: CASSNSGRLGTQYF. Here the CDR3 DNA reads TGTGCCAGCAGTAATAGCGGAAGGTTGGGTACGCAGTATTTT.

V and J are TRBV3-1 and TRBJ1-5; D unclear. The CDR3 is made up of 15 amino acids. The V end lost 1 base, the J end lost 4 bases, and 11 bases lay between the germline ends. CDR1 and CDR2 (germline): LGHDT, YNNKEL (reference sequence). In nucleotides, the CDR3 is TGTGCCAGCAGCCAAGGGGATTCTGGGAATCAGCCCCAGCATTTT. Protein sequence: CASSQGDSGNQPQHF.

The chain links TRBV7-9 to TRBJ2-5; D remains unclear. CDR1 and CDR2 from the germline V gene are SEHNR and FQNEAQ (reference sequence). The CDR3 covers 14 residues. With 2 bases removed from V and 3 bases from J, the gap between germline ends came to 10 bases. DNA for the CDR3: TGTGCCAGCAGCTTAACATTCAAGGAAGAGACCCAGTACTTC. Residues: CASSLTFKEETQYF.

This clonotype occurred many times. The V call is TRBV20-1, the J call TRBJ2-2; D gene unclear. Germline loops: CDR1 DFQATT, CDR2 SNEGSKA (reference sequence). V was clipped by 8 bases and J by 0 bases, with 10 bases between them. This CDR3 is built from 13 residues. CDR3 in DNA: TGCAGTTACCTAACCTCGAACACCGGGGAGCTGTTTTTT. It specifies CSYLTSNTGELFF.

This clonotype has a count of ten or more. This chain joins TRBV11-2 and TRBJ2-4; TRBD2 matches 12 bases. The CDR3 contains 17 residues. With V trimmed by 5 bases and J by 0 bases, 5 bases remained unmatched. Germline CDR1 is SGHAT and CDR2 is FQNNGV. CDR3 residues: CASSPRLAGVAKNIQYF. CDR3 nucleotide sequence: TGTGCCAGCAGCCCCCGACTAGCGGGGGTAGCCAAAAACATTCAGTACTTC.

This clonotype was observed at least ten times. This chain connects TRBV7-2 to TRBJ2-2, with unresolved D. The CDR3 loop spans 14 amino acids. Trimming shortened V by 1 base and J by 5 bases, and 8 bases separated the two germline ends. Germline-derived CDR1 and CDR2 are SGHTA and FQGNSA. This CDR3 reads CASSLGPQTGELFF. As DNA, the CDR3 is TGTGCCAGCAGCTTAGGCCCCCAAACCGGGGAGCTGTTTTTT.